This T cell receptor beta chain stems from a study of technical replicates of blood from several donors. From germline, CDR1 is SGHTA and CDR2 FQGNSA. The V gene lost 6 bases and the J gene lost 4 bases, with 7 bases spanning the gap. This CDR3 has 11 amino acids. Sequencing used immunoSEQ multiplex PCR; TCRdb keeps in-frame clones, though not all of them. The sample includes about 81,000 clones, roughly 95% of them seen just once. Sequenced input: T cells isolated from PBMCs. This chain links TRBV7-2 with TRBJ2-7, with D possibly TRBD1 on 5 matching bases. This receptor was taken from a human donor in good health. Here the CDR3 DNA reads TGTGCCAGCAGTGACAGATACGAGCAGTACTTC. Translation: CASSDRYEQYF.